A single sample gave rise to the 10 T cell receptor beta chains below, sequenced in a study of a mutant IDH1 vaccine in newly diagnosed glioma. TCRdb's table, derived via immunoSEQ multiplex PCR, lists solely in-frame clones and lacks some. The sample contains about 50,000 clones, around four fifths of which appear only once. No antigen is known for these receptors. Time point given: week 5, during vaccination. Doses consisted of 300 ug of mutant IDH1 20-mer peptide each, paired with topical imiquimod. Here the sequenced sample was PBMCs, taken from a glioma patient whose treatment included an IDH1 peptide vaccine. The receptors shown here come from a man aged 45-60 years with glioma.

The J gene is TRBJ2-7, the V gene TRBV30; tentatively, D is TRBD1 (5 bases). CDR3 size: 12 residues. Germline lookup yields CDR1 GTSNPN and CDR2 SVGIG (reference sequence). Trimming took off 5 bases at V and 3 bases at J, with 11 bases between the two ends. CDR3 in DNA: TGTGCCTGGTCTAGGGGCGGCTACGAGCAGTACTTC. Translation: CAWSRGGYEQYF.

This clone was detected only once. This rearrangement joins TRBV4-2 to TRBJ1-1, with 10 bases lining up with TRBD1. V was clipped by 3 bases and J by 2 bases; unmatched bases: 9. Germline CDR1 and CDR2: LGHNA and YNFKEQ. The CDR3 contains 17 residues. The CDR3 nucleotides read TGTGCCAGCAGCCATCAGGAGACAGGGGGCTCCAACACTGAAGCTTTCTTT. Its protein is CASSHQETGGSNTEAFF.

The CDR3 spells CASSQDPGETQYF. DNA of the CDR3: TGTGCCAGCAGCCAAGATCCAGGGGAGACCCAGTACTTC. This chain uses TRBV4-2 with TRBJ2-5; tentative D call: TRBD1 (5 bases). Trimming took off 0 bases at V and 5 bases at J, with 7 bases between the two ends. In germline, CDR1 is LGHNA, CDR2 YNFKEQ. This CDR3 has 13 residues.

With respect to this clone: The junction differs from germline at one of its ends, possibly a read error. The rearrangement uses TRBV25-1 and TRBJ2-2; unclear D gene. Per germline, CDR1 MGHDK and CDR2 SYGVNS. The CDR3 contains 15 residues. CDR3 region: CASSTTSLSGGELFF. The CDR3 nucleotides read TGTGCTAGCAGTACTACATCCCTATCGGGCGGGGAGCTGTTTTTT.

A few counts support this clone. This chain connects TRBV29-1 to TRBJ1-1, with unresolved D. Trimming left V 7 bases short and J 0 bases short, with 12 bases between. The CDR3 consists of 13 residues. CDR1 and CDR2 (germline): SQVTM, ANQGSEA. CDR3 loop: CSARPPMNTEAFF. For the CDR3, the DNA is TGCAGCGCCCGCCCACCCATGAACACTGAAGCTTTCTTT.

This clone appeared a single time. The gene calls are TRBV5-4 and TRBJ2-3, with D perhaps matching TRBD1 (6 bases). Trimming took off 2 bases at V and 6 bases at J, with 10 bases between the two ends. Germline assignment: CDR1 SGHNT and CDR2 YYREEE (reference sequence). This CDR3 has 13 amino acids. The CDR3 coding sequence is TGTGCCAGCAGCTTACAGGGCGCGGATACGCAGTATTTT. It specifies CASSLQGADTQYF.

J is TRBJ1-2 and V is TRBV2; D gene ambiguous. The length of the CDR3 is 14 residues. Germline V gene lookup returns CDR1 SNHLY and CDR2 FYNNEI. The V end lost 2 bases, the J end lost 3 bases, and 10 bases lay between the germline ends. CDR3 sequence (DNA): TGTGCCAGCAGTGAACCCCCAGAGGACTATGGCTACACCTTC. This encodes CASSEPPEDYGYTF. Using reference TRBV2 and TRBJ1-2 for the parts outside the CDR3, the full variable domain is EPEVTQTPSHQVTQMGQEVILRCVPISNHLYFYWYRQILGQKVEFLVSFYNNEISEKSEIFDDQFSVERPDGSNFTLKIRSTKLEDSAMYFCASSEPPEDYGYTFGSGTRLTVV.

This clone was seen a handful of times. The V call is TRBV19, the J call TRBJ2-1; 7 bases fit TRBD1. Germline V gives CDR1 LNHDA, CDR2 SQIVND (reference sequence). Losses at the gene ends were 3 bases for V and 9 bases for J; bases not matched to a gene: 11. This CDR3 contains 15 residues. CDR3 in amino acids: CASSMTGREGIEQFF. CDR3 nucleotides: TGTGCCAGTAGTATGACAGGGAGAGAGGGGATTGAGCAGTTCTTC. The whole variable domain, remainder taken from reference TRBV19 and TRBJ2-1, is DGGITQSPKYLFRKEGQNVTLSCEQNLNHDAMYWYRQDPGQGLRLIYYSQIVNDFQKGDIAEGYSVSREKKESFPLTVTSAQKNPTAFYLCASSMTGREGIEQFFGPGTRLTVL.

J is TRBJ2-1 and V is TRBV9, with 16 bases aligning to TRBD2. Germline V gene data show CDR1 as SGDLS and CDR2 as YYNGEE. With 4 bases clipped from V and 3 bases from J, the junction kept 4 bases outside the gene matches. The CDR3 runs 17 residues. The CDR3 nucleotides are TGTGCCAGCAGCCTAGGGACTAGCGGGGGGGGCTACAATGAGCAGTTCTTC. Its protein product is CASSLGTSGGGYNEQFF.

This clone was detected only once. The chain is built from TRBV21-1 and TRBJ2-7; no check of the table's D call, TRBD1, against the DNA was made. TRBV21-1 represents a pseudogene. The CDR3 loop spans 15 amino acids. The CDR3: CASSKGREGAYEQYF. CDR3 coding DNA: TGTGCCAGCAGCAAAGGTCGAGAGGGGGCTTACGAGCAGTACTTC.